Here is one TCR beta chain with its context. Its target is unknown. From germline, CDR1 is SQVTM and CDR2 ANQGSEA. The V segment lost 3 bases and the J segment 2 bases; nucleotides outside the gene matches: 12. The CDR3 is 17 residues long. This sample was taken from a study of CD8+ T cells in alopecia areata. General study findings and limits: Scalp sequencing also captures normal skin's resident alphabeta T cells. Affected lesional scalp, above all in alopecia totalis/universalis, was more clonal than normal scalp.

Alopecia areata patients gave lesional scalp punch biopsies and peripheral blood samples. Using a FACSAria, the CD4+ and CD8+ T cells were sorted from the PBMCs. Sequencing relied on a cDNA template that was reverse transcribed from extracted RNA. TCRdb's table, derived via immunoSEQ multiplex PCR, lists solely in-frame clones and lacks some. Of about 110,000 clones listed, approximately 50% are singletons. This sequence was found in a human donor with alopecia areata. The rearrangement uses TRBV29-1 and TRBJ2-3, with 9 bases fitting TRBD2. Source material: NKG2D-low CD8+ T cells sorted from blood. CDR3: CSVDSSGRRPSTDTQYF. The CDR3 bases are TGCAGCGTTGACAGTAGCGGGAGAAGACCCTCCACAGATACGCAGTATTTT.